The entry that follows covers one TCR beta chain sequence. Its antigen remains unknown. This sample stems from a study of cytomegalovirus exposure and HLA in healthy donors. Findings and caveats of the study: When the data were analyzed later, several of the most significant clusters appeared to be linked to common viral pathogens. Within a later analysis, the majority of CMV-associated TCR beta chains appeared HLA-restricted. An analysis was carried out later, and it reportedly showed fewer N-insertions in an Asian-associated ancestry cluster than the roughly 700-donor mean.

J lost 0 bases, V lost 2 bases, and 2 bases had no gene match. Germline V gene lookup returns CDR1 LGHNA and CDR2 YNFKEQ. The CDR3 spans 15 residues. Use of 60 Vbeta and 13 Jbeta primers characterized the PCR. Authors' methods: About 11 million of the 80 million or so unique TCR beta chains counted in a later analysis were shared. The protocol was immunoSEQ multiplex PCR, while the TCRdb copy is restricted to in-frame clones and leaves out a portion. The D gene and trimming were derived from the DNA, and the V and J assignments and clone size from that table. This listing includes about 39,000 clones.

The source is a woman younger than 45 in good health and CMV-seropositive. The chain links TRBV4-2 to TRBJ1-2, with 8 positions matching TRBD1. The sequencing input was PBMCs. The CDR3 sequence: CASSQPDRANYGYTF. The CDR3, as DNA: TGTGCCAGCAGCCAACCGGACAGGGCTAACTATGGCTACACCTTC.